Following are 20 T cell receptor beta chains from one sample sequenced in a study of blood T cell repertoires in COVID-19. The method was immunoSEQ multiplex PCR; TCRdb's version includes in-frame clones alone and lacks a portion of them. The table records roughly 250,000 clones, more than 70% of them present only once. The sequenced material came from peripheral blood. The receptors here all came from a woman aged 40-49 years who had recovered from COVID-19.

The chain uses TRBV27 and TRBJ2-3; TRBD1 matches at 7 bases. CDR1 MNHEY and CDR2 SMNVEV come from the germline V gene (reference sequence). The CDR3 length is 17 residues. V shed 2 bases and J 7 bases; nucleotides not matched to a gene: 15. CDR3 sequence reads: CASSLRGPTGSKNTQYF. DNA of the CDR3: TGTGCCAGCAGTTTAAGGGGGCCTACAGGATCCAAAAATACGCAGTATTTT.

On this clone itself: A junction boundary mismatches the germline segment, possibly from a read error. The chain carries TRBV28 and TRBJ1-2; tentatively, D is TRBD1 (6 bases). Per germline, CDR1 MDHEN and CDR2 SYDVKM. CDR3 size: 13 residues. CDR3 sequence (DNA): TGTGCCGGCAGTACAGGGTTTGCCTATGGCTACACCTTC. Its protein product is CAGSTGFAYGYTF.

The chain is built from TRBV4-3 and TRBJ2-7, with D unresolved. The CDR3 contains 16 residues. CDR1 and CDR2 (germline): LGHNA, YSLEER. Deletions cut 2 bases from V and 5 bases from J, with 19 bases between. CDR3: CASSQSRLTLRHEQYF. DNA of the CDR3: TGCGCCAGCAGCCAATCCCGCCTGACGCTGAGGCACGAGCAGTACTTC.

In the case of this clone: A read error may produce the germline difference seen at one junction end. The J gene is TRBJ2-1, the V gene TRBV19; 10 positions match TRBD1. CDR1 is LNHDA and CDR2 is SQIVND in the germline V gene (reference sequence). This CDR3 is built from 15 residues. CDR3 loop: CASSIDRGPNNEQFF. CDR3 nucleotide sequence: TGTGCCAGTAGCATAGACAGGGGGCCCAACAATGAGCAGTTCTTC.

The V call is TRBV11-2, the J call TRBJ2-1; 7 nucleotides match TRBD1. There are 17 residues in the CDR3. CDR1 SGHAT and CDR2 FQNNGV come from the germline V gene. Germline trimming cut 2 bases from V and 0 bases from J; bases unmatched to any gene: 7. CDR3 in DNA: TGTGCCAGCAGCTTAACAGGGGTGAGAGTCTCCTACAATGAGCAGTTCTTC. Translation: CASSLTGVRVSYNEQFF.

The table lists this clone with a count of one. The chain combines TRBV7-9 with TRBJ1-4; 7 bases align to TRBD1. This CDR3 is 17 amino acids long. J lost 0 bases, V lost 5 bases, and 9 bases had no gene match. Looked up from germline, CDR1 is SEHNR and CDR2 is FQNEAQ (reference sequence). CDR3 nucleotide sequence: TGTGCCAGCAGCGCATCGGGACAGCCGTCAACTAATGAAAAACTGTTTTTT. Translated, it gives CASSASGQPSTNEKLFF.

The chain carries TRBV6-8 and TRBJ1-5, with 8 nucleotides matching TRBD1. After removal of 3 bases from V and 3 bases from J, the junction contained 10 bases not matched to a gene. The germline CDR1 and CDR2 sequences are MNHGY and SAAAGT. The CDR3 contains 17 residues. Here the CDR3 reads CASSYGATGEDNQPQHF. CDR3 bases: TGTGCCAGCAGTTATGGGGCGACAGGGGAGGACAATCAGCCCCAGCATTTT.

The rearrangement uses TRBV18 and TRBJ2-1, with 11 nucleotides matching TRBD2. The junction had 4 bases not matched to a gene; V was cut back by 4 bases and J by 8 bases. Germline V CDR1 and CDR2: KGHSH, LQKENI. CDR3 size: 14 residues. CDR3 sequence (DNA): TGTGCCAGCTCACAGACTAGCGGGACCGATGAGCAGTTCTTC. This codes for CASSQTSGTDEQFF.

The chain carries TRBV19 and TRBJ1-5; the D gene is possibly TRBD1 (5 bases). Trimming stripped 2 bases from V and 7 bases from J, with 15 bases between. This CDR3 region has 15 residues. Germline CDR1 reads LNHDA; CDR2 reads SQIVND (reference sequence). The CDR3 DNA follows: TGTGCCAGTAGTATATCGGGCAGGGAGGGACAGCCCCAGCATTTT. Amino acid sequence: CASSISGREGQPQHF. Together with reference TRBV19 and TRBJ1-5, the CDR3 gives the full variable domain: DGGITQSPKYLFRKEGQNVTLSCEQNLNHDAMYWYRQDPGQGLRLIYYSQIVNDFQKGDIAEGYSVSREKKESFPLTVTSAQKNPTAFYLCASSISGREGQPQHFGDGTRLSIL.

The chain combines TRBV19 with TRBJ2-3, with D unresolved. Germline CDR1 reads LNHDA; CDR2 reads SQIVND (reference sequence). This CDR3 comprises 12 residues. The V end was cut by 5 bases, the J end by 2 bases, with 5 bases between. The CDR3 reads CASSSITDTQYF. Here the CDR3 DNA reads TGTGCCAGTAGTTCCATCACAGATACGCAGTATTTT.

The chain carries TRBV28 and TRBJ2-7, with D perhaps TRBD1 (5 bases). CDR3 size: 15 residues. The V end lost 3 bases, the J end lost 3 bases, and 15 bases lay between the germline ends. The germline V gene has CDR1 MDHEN and CDR2 SYDVKM. In DNA, the CDR3 is TGTGCCAGCAGTTTTCTTGTAGGACAACACTACGAGCAGTACTTC. Translated, it gives CASSFLVGQHYEQYF. Together with reference TRBV28 and TRBJ2-7, the CDR3 gives the full variable domain: DVKVTQSSRYLVKRTGEKVFLECVQDMDHENMFWYRQDPGLGLRLIYFSYDVKMKEKGDIPEGYSVSREKKERFSLILESASTNQTSMYLCASSFLVGQHYEQYFGPGTRLTVT.

This clone was detected only a few times. At one end the junction does not follow the germline gene, possibly because of a read error. This sequence joins TRBV5-1 and TRBJ1-5; TRBD1 might be the D (6 bases). The germline V gene has CDR1 SGHRS and CDR2 YFSETQ. The CDR3 runs to 14 residues. In nucleotides, the CDR3 is TGCGCCAGCAGGTTGGACAGTAGCAATCAGCCCCAGCATTTT. This translates into CASRLDSSNQPQHF.

The V gene is TRBV28, the J gene TRBJ2-3, with TRBD2 matching over 9 bases. V lost 5 bases, J lost 5 bases, and 14 bases stayed unmatched. Germline V CDR1 and CDR2: MDHEN, SYDVKM. The CDR3 contains 17 residues. CDR3 nucleotide sequence: TGTGCCAGCAGTCCCCTTGGCGGGGGGGCCGAAGGAGATACGCAGTATTTT. Translated, it gives CASSPLGGGAEGDTQYF.

This chain joins TRBV15 and TRBJ2-1; 8 nucleotides agree with TRBD2. V shed 5 bases, J shed 6 bases, and the junction held 9 bases outside the gene matches. Germline CDR1 is LNHNV and CDR2 is YYDKDF (reference sequence). CDR3 length: 15 amino acids. The CDR3, as DNA: TGTGCCACCAGCCCTCGGACTAGCTCGAGCAATGAGCAGTTCTTC. It yields the protein CATSPRTSSSNEQFF.

This chain joins TRBV6-6 and TRBJ1-5; 9 bases agree with TRBD1. CDR3 length: 16 amino acids. V trimming: 7 bases; J trimming: 6 bases; junction bases outside the gene matches: 13. Germline CDR1 and CDR2: MNHNY and SVGAGI (reference sequence). The CDR3 bases are TGTGCCAGCACTGGACAGGGGTATGGGGCAGGTCAGCCCCAGCATTTT. It is translated as CASTGQGYGAGQPQHF.

The chain uses TRBV24-1 and TRBJ2-3; 7 bases map to TRBD1. V was pared by 6 bases and J by 2 bases, with 4 bases of the junction left unmatched. CDR3 length equals 14 residues. In germline, CDR1 is KGHDR, CDR2 SFDVKD. The CDR3 protein is CATSIGTATDTQYF. The DNA for the CDR3 is TGTGCCACCAGTATCGGGACAGCCACAGATACGCAGTATTTT.

This rearrangement joins TRBV12-5 to TRBJ1-2; D gene unclear. Trimming cost V 0 bases and J 6 bases, with 23 bases left between them. Germline lookup yields CDR1 LGHNT and CDR2 FRNRAP. The CDR3 contains 18 residues. The CDR3: CASGLVREKNQTTHGYTF. The DNA for the CDR3 is TGTGCTAGTGGTTTGGTACGGGAGAAAAATCAGACTACTCATGGCTACACCTTC. The full variable domain, its missing parts supplied by reference TRBV12-5 and TRBJ1-2, is DARVTQTPRHKVTEMGQEVTMRCQPILGHNTVFWYRQTMMQGLELLAYFRNRAPLDDSGMPKDRFSAEMPDATLATLKIQPSEPRDSAVYFCASGLVREKNQTTHGYTFGSGTRLTVV.

The chain has TRBV18 and TRBJ2-2; D gene uncertain. The CDR3 length is 14 residues. The germline gives CDR1 KGHSH, CDR2 LQKENI. With 2 bases removed from V and 5 bases from J, the gap between germline ends came to 9 bases. For the CDR3, the DNA is TGTGCCAGCTCACCAGGGCCAGCAACCGGGGAGCTGTTTTTT. Protein product: CASSPGPATGELFF.

The chain joins TRBV19 to TRBJ2-2; 11 bases are shared with TRBD1. The CDR3 has 16 residues. Germline CDR1 reads LNHDA; CDR2 reads SQIVND (reference sequence). Trimming cost V 5 bases and J 6 bases; bases outside gene matches: 8. DNA for the CDR3: TGTGCCAGTAGTTGGACAGGGGGCGCGGGGGCCGGGGAGCTGTTTTTT. Its protein product is CASSWTGGAGAGELFF.

This chain joins TRBV7-8 and TRBJ2-1; D perhaps matches TRBD2 (6 bases). CDR3 length: 15 amino acids. CDR1 SGHVS and CDR2 FQNEAQ come from the germline V gene. The V end lost 5 bases, the J end lost 0 bases, and 11 bases lay between the germline ends. CDR3 protein: CASSPTLASYNEQFF. As DNA, the CDR3 is TGTGCCAGCAGCCCCACACTAGCCTCCTACAATGAGCAGTTCTTC.